What follows are 30 T cell receptor beta chains derived from one specimen sequenced in a study of shared clonotypes between healthy human individuals (dated by TCRdb to 2019 to 2021). The library was obtained by the immunoSEQ multiplex PCR assay. TCRdb re-hosts the immuneACCESS table, in-frame sequences only. Its copies lack some clones; in the studies checked, an unresolved V gene accounts for under half of them, and the cause for the rest is not known. This sample has 2 million to 2.5 million clones in its table, and 85% to 95% of those were observed once. In total, the top ten clones hold about 0.41% of the sample. The sample taken for sequencing was naive CD4+ T cells from PBMCs. Read against the paper, the sample's cell subset or site label means: CD45RA+ positively selected. The receptors come from a man aged 18-30 years in good health. Some clones in this sample may be carry-over from other donors' samples.

The chain is built from TRBV28 and TRBJ2-5, with a possible D match to TRBD1 (6 bases). In germline, CDR1 is MDHEN, CDR2 SYDVKM. The CDR3 has 12 residues. V lost 2 bases, J lost 14 bases, and 15 bases lay in between. CDR3 sequence reads: CASSLNRGTPYF. The CDR3 DNA reads as TGTGCCAGCAGTTTAAATAGGGGGACCCCCTACTTC.

To note about this clone: The same CDR3 arises from other DNA sequences in this sample as well. The chain carries TRBV27 and TRBJ1-2; TRBD1 is a possible D gene (6 bases). Germline V gene sequence: CDR1 MNHEY, CDR2 SMNVEV (reference sequence). This CDR3 is built from 14 residues. The V and J ends lost 5 bases and 0 bases respectively, with 10 bases between them. The CDR3 loop reads CASSPRGSNYGYTF. CDR3 nucleotide sequence: TGTGCCAGCAGTCCCAGGGGTTCTAACTATGGCTACACCTTC.

Here the CDR3 reads CASSLGAGHPGETQYF. Here the CDR3 DNA reads TGTGCCAGCAGCTTGGGGGCGGGCCACCCGGGGGAGACCCAGTACTTC. V is TRBV5-6 and J is TRBJ2-5; a possible D gene is TRBD2 (5 bases). Germline CDR1 reads SGHDT; CDR2 reads YYEEEE. Trimming took off 0 bases at V and 5 bases at J, with 17 bases between the two ends. This CDR3 contains 16 residues.

The chain combines TRBV7-9 with TRBJ2-6; 7 bases fit TRBD1. Germline V gives CDR1 SEHNR, CDR2 FQNEAQ (reference sequence). The CDR3 totals 19 residues. The V gene end was trimmed by 0 bases and the J gene end by 4 bases; junction bases not matched to a gene: 12. The CDR3 bases are TGTGCCAGCAGCTTAGCGTCTCGGCCAGGGGGTTCCGGGGCCAACGTCCTGACTTTC. Translating it yields CASSLASRPGGSGANVLTF.

This clone was observed a handful of times. Given the absence of the conserved phenylalanine or tryptophan at the CDR3 end, a read error is likely. The DNA is omitted, as the CDR3 cannot be located on it reliably, and the CDR3 follows TCRdb's listing. J is TRBJ1-1 and V is TRBV11-2; the table assigns TRBD1, which was not confirmed against the DNA. Germline V gives CDR1 SGHAT, CDR2 FQNNGV. Including both end residues, the CDR3 is 13 amino acids long. The CDR3 protein is CASSSNRILCLWL.

This clone was counted a few times. The chain employs TRBV6-6 and TRBJ1-1; 7 positions match TRBD1. V shed 4 bases, J shed 0 bases, and the junction held 5 bases outside the gene matches. The CDR3 sequence is 15 residues long. The germline gives CDR1 MNHNY, CDR2 SVGAGI (reference sequence). CDR3 nucleotide sequence: TGTGCCAGCAGTTCCTCGACAGGGATGAACACTGAAGCTTTCTTT. This encodes CASSSSTGMNTEAFF.

This chain uses TRBV28 with TRBJ1-1; 9 bases map to TRBD1. The CDR3 totals 15 residues. The V segment lost 6 bases and the J segment 5 bases; nucleotides outside the gene matches: 10. The germline gives CDR1 MDHEN, CDR2 SYDVKM. In DNA form, the CDR3 reads TGTGCCAGCAGGCCACCGGGACAGGGATTTACTGAAGCTTTCTTT. Its protein is CASRPPGQGFTEAFF. Filled out from reference TRBV28 and TRBJ1-1, the complete variable domain reads DVKVTQSSRYLVKRTGEKVFLECVQDMDHENMFWYRQDPGLGLRLIYFSYDVKMKEKGDIPEGYSVSREKKERFSLILESASTNQTSMYLCASRPPGQGFTEAFFGQGTRLTVV.

The gene calls are TRBV10-2 and TRBJ1-2; possibly TRBD1 for D (5 bases). V lost 0 bases to trimming and J lost 8 bases, with 10 bases between them. This CDR3 comprises 13 residues. CDR1 and CDR2 from the germline V gene are WSHSY and SAAADI. CDR3 DNA: TGCGCCAGCAGTGAGTCCAGGGCGCGGGGCTACACCTTC. It codes for CASSESRARGYTF.

The chain joins TRBV2 to TRBJ2-2, with a weak D call TRBD2 (6 bases). There are 14 residues in the CDR3. With 4 bases removed from V and 7 bases from J, the gap between germline ends came to 13 bases. CDR1 is SNHLY, CDR2 FYNNEI, per germline. The CDR3 region is CASSGWRGSGELFF. As DNA, the CDR3 is TGTGCCAGCAGTGGTTGGAGGGGAAGCGGGGAGCTGTTTTTT.

V is TRBV18 and J is TRBJ2-4; D tentatively reads TRBD1 or TRBD2 (5 bases each). V dropped 3 bases and J dropped 2 bases, with 11 bases sitting between them. This CDR3 has 15 residues. Per germline, CDR1 KGHSH and CDR2 LQKENI. CDR3 sequence: CASSPSGTSKNIQYF. In DNA form, the CDR3 reads TGTGCCAGCTCACCTTCCGGGACGTCCAAAAACATTCAGTACTTC.

The rearrangement joins TRBV28 to TRBJ2-4; D assignment may be TRBD1 or TRBD2 (6 bases each). Germline CDR1 is MDHEN and CDR2 is SYDVKM. CDR3 length equals 18 residues. V gave up 3 bases and J gave up 0 bases, with 18 bases separating them. In nucleotides, the CDR3 is TGTGCCAGCAGTTTGTCATCTCGACCGGGGGCAGCCAAAAACATTCAGTACTTC. This encodes CASSLSSRPGAAKNIQYF.

This chain uses TRBV6-5 with TRBJ2-3; the D is unclear. The V end was cut by 4 bases, the J end by 6 bases, with 11 bases between. The CDR3 totals 13 residues. The germline CDR1 and CDR2 sequences are MNHEY and SVGAGI. Written as DNA, the CDR3 is TGTGCCAGCAGTTTAACCCTCGGGGATACGCAGTATTTT. It specifies CASSLTLGDTQYF.

This sequence joins TRBV28 and TRBJ2-2; D possibly corresponds to TRBD1 (5 bases). The CDR3 runs 14 residues. Germline CDR1 MDHEN, CDR2 SYDVKM. Between the trimmed V and J ends, which lost 8 bases and 4 bases, there was a span of 14 bases. The CDR3 here is CASDRRDGTGELFF. The DNA of the CDR3 is TGTGCCAGCGACAGACGCGATGGCACCGGGGAGCTGTTTTTT.

The chain joins TRBV5-1 to TRBJ2-5; possible D gene TRBD2, 6 bases. This CDR3 has 15 residues. The V and J ends lost 1 base and 4 bases respectively, with 14 bases between them. Per the germline V gene, CDR1 is SGHRS and CDR2 is YFSETQ. CDR3 in DNA: TGCGCCAGCAGCTTGCGCGGGGCCAGAGGAGAGACCCAGTACTTC. It codes for CASSLRGARGETQYF.

The chain is built from TRBV5-1 and TRBJ1-2; D is possibly TRBD1 (5 bases). Germline V gene lookup returns CDR1 SGHRS and CDR2 YFSETQ. Trimming removed 0 bases at V and 0 bases at J, with 12 bases between. The CDR3 is 16 residues long. The CDR3 protein is CASSLGGSSANYGYTF. The CDR3 DNA reads TGCGCCAGCAGCTTGGGGGGGAGTTCAGCTAACTATGGCTACACCTTC.

This clone was counted only a few times. The chain combines TRBV5-4 with TRBJ1-3; D is possibly TRBD1 (5 bases). The CDR3 is made up of 14 amino acids. Germline values: CDR1 SGHNT, CDR2 YYREEE (reference sequence). The V gene lost 3 bases and the J gene lost 0 bases, with 7 bases spanning the gap. The CDR3 nucleotides are TGTGCCAGCAGCTCACAGGACTCTGGAAACACCATATATTTT. Translated: CASSSQDSGNTIYF. The full variable domain, rest sourced from reference TRBV5-4 and TRBJ1-3, is ETGVTQSPTHLIKTRGQQVTLRCSSQSGHNTVSWYQQALGQGPQFIFQYYREEENGRGNFPPRFSGLQFPNYSSELNVNALELDDSALYLCASSSQDSGNTIYFGEGSWLTVV.

This sequence joins TRBV5-4 and TRBJ2-3, with 9 bases fitting TRBD2. Germline values: CDR1 SGHNT, CDR2 YYREEE (reference sequence). This CDR3 spans 15 amino acids. The junction had 3 bases not matched to a gene; V was cut back by 4 bases and J by 0 bases. CDR3 in amino acids: CASSETSGSTDTQYF. In DNA form, the CDR3 reads TGTGCCAGCAGCGAGACTAGCGGTAGCACAGATACGCAGTATTTT.

This clone has a single count. The rearrangement links TRBV29-1 to TRBJ1-4; no definite D call. The CDR3 has 16 residues. The germline CDR1 and CDR2 sequences are SQVTM and ANQGSEA. V dropped 6 bases and J dropped 4 bases, with 21 bases sitting between them. The CDR3 sequence is CSVAETWPELNEKLFF. In nucleotides, the CDR3 is TGCAGCGTGGCAGAGACCTGGCCAGAACTTAATGAAAAACTGTTTTTT.

The rearrangement joins TRBV11-3 to TRBJ1-1; D call uncertain. CDR1 SGHNT and CDR2 YENEEA come from the germline V gene. V lost 1 base and J lost 1, with 7 bases in between. The CDR3 loop spans 14 amino acids. CDR3 nucleotide sequence: TGTGCCAGCAGCTTAGGACCCCGGAACACTGAAGCTTTCTTT. Protein product: CASSLGPRNTEAFF.

This chain links TRBV4-3 with TRBJ2-7, with D possibly being TRBD2 (5 bases). The ends were cut back, 6 bases at V and 0 bases at J, with 15 bases in the middle. Per germline, CDR1 LGHNA and CDR2 YSLEER. The CDR3 is made up of 15 amino acids. As DNA, the CDR3 is TGCGCCAGCAGACCCGGACTTACGAGCTCCTACGAGCAGTACTTC. As protein: CASRPGLTSSYEQYF.

V and J are TRBV9 and TRBJ2-5; 8 bases are shared with TRBD1. The trim removed 4 bases at V and 5 bases at J, leaving 10 bases unmatched. The CDR3 extends over 15 amino acids. CDR1 SGDLS and CDR2 YYNGEE come from the germline V gene. The chain's CDR3 is CASSTRDRLWETQYF. The CDR3 bases are TGTGCCAGCAGCACCCGGGACAGGTTATGGGAGACCCAGTACTTC.

Only one count was recorded for this clone. The chain combines TRBV28 with TRBJ2-1; D is possibly TRBD1 (5 bases). Looked up from germline, CDR1 is MDHEN and CDR2 is SYDVKM. V was shortened by 3 bases and J by 3 bases, with 12 bases between the two germline ends. The CDR3 length is 15 residues. The CDR3 region has the DNA TGTGCCAGCAGTTTTTGGGGCAGATTCTACAATGAGCAGTTCTTC. As protein: CASSFWGRFYNEQFF.

CDR3 in amino acids: CASSRGGQGEQYF. CDR3 in DNA: TGTGCCAGCAGCCGAGGGGGACAGGGCGAGCAGTACTTC. The chain combines TRBV5-6 with TRBJ2-7; 9 nucleotides align to TRBD1. V lost 4 bases to trimming and J lost 6 bases; unmatched junction nucleotides: 5. The germline CDR1 and CDR2 sequences are SGHDT and YYEEEE. The CDR3 covers 13 residues.

The V and J genes are TRBV4-3 and TRBJ1-4; the D is unclear. Trimming stripped 5 bases from V and 3 bases from J, with 19 bases between. CDR1 is LGHNA, CDR2 YSLEER, per germline. This CDR3 region has 17 residues. CDR3 region: CASSASIVWKANEKLFF. The CDR3 DNA is TGCGCCAGCAGCGCCTCGATCGTCTGGAAGGCTAATGAAAAACTGTTTTTT.

This clone was found a few times. This chain uses TRBV2 with TRBJ1-5; D call uncertain. V was shortened by 4 bases and J by 2 bases, with 9 bases between the two germline ends. Germline-derived CDR1 and CDR2 are SNHLY and FYNNEI. The CDR3 runs to 14 residues. The CDR3 region is CASSGSGGNQPQHF. For the CDR3, the DNA is TGTGCCAGCAGTGGAAGTGGGGGCAATCAGCCCCAGCATTTT.

This clone has only one observation. The J gene is TRBJ2-2, the V gene TRBV5-5; 8 nucleotides line up with TRBD1. CDR1 is SGHKS and CDR2 is YYEKEE in the germline V gene (reference sequence). The V and J ends lost 3 bases and 6 bases, in that order; junction bases with no gene match: 7. The CDR3 covers 15 residues. The CDR3 region is CASSSSGGASGELFF. DNA of the CDR3: TGTGCCAGCAGCTCCTCAGGGGGCGCTTCCGGGGAGCTGTTTTTT.

This chain links TRBV28 with TRBJ1-2; 9 nucleotides line up with TRBD1. The J segment lost 3 bases and the V segment lost 8 bases, leaving 13 bases of the junction unmatched. Germline V lookup: CDR1 MDHEN, CDR2 SYDVKM. This CDR3 contains 16 residues. CDR3 sequence reads: CASQSQGTGRYYGYTF. For the CDR3, the DNA is TGTGCCAGCCAATCACAGGGGACAGGGAGATACTATGGCTACACCTTC.

The chain uses TRBV18 and TRBJ2-3, with 10 positions matching TRBD2. Trimming removed 5 bases from V and 3 bases from J; junction bases left unmatched: 8. The V gene's germline CDR1 is KGHSH and CDR2 LQKENI. The CDR3 sequence is 16 residues long. CDR3 DNA: TGTGCCAGCTCAACCAGGGCTAGCGGGAGTACAGATACGCAGTATTTT. Translating it yields CASSTRASGSTDTQYF. Together with reference TRBV18 and TRBJ2-3, the CDR3 gives the full variable domain: NAGVMQNPRHLVRRRGQEARLRCSPMKGHSHVYWYRQLPEEGLKFMVYLQKENIIDESGMPKERFSAEFPKEGPSILRIQQVVRGDSAAYFCASSTRASGSTDTQYFGPGTRLTVL.

V and J are TRBV10-3 and TRBJ1-2; TRBD1 agrees at 8 bases. CDR3 size: 14 residues. V lost 4 bases, J lost 8 bases, and 9 bases stayed unmatched. Germline-derived CDR1 and CDR2 are ENHRY and SYGVKD. This CDR3 reads CAISGVGQGGGYTF. The CDR3 nucleotides are TGTGCCATCAGTGGCGTCGGACAGGGTGGCGGCTACACCTTC.

This chain uses TRBV14 with TRBJ2-7; 10 positions agree with TRBD1. Germline values: CDR1 SGHDN, CDR2 FVKESK. V was clipped by 4 bases and J by 5 bases; unmatched bases: 5. The length of the CDR3 is 14 residues. CDR3 residues: CASSPRTGGDEQYF. CDR3 DNA: TGTGCCAGCAGCCCTCGGACAGGGGGGGACGAGCAGTACTTC.